The entry below gives a single T cell receptor (beta chain) sequence along with its context. Its antigen is undetermined. The table came from immunoSEQ multiplex PCR; TCRdb's copy has only in-frame clones and leaves some out. The data contain around 1.1 million clones, 70% to 80% of them singletons. Germline V CDR1 and CDR2: MDHEN, SYDVKM. The CDR3 has 14 amino acids. V lost 6 bases and J lost 8, with 16 bases in between. This sample stems from a study of shared clonotypes between healthy human individuals. Study-wide results and limits: Clonotypes shared by all four sorted-subset donors had higher generation probabilities than non-shared clonotypes. Shared clonotypes: approximately 4.5% naive CD4, around 3.4% naive CD8, 2% to 2.5% memory CD4, more than 0.3% memory CD8. Estimated richness values were generally larger in naive subsets than in memory subsets.

Sequencing was done on a sample of memory CD4+ T cells from PBMCs. Subset given: CD45RA-negative fraction. The clonotype originates from a man aged 18 to 35 in good health. Some clones in this sample may be carry-over from other donors' samples. This sequence joins TRBV28 and TRBJ1-4; a possible D gene is TRBD1 (5 bases). CDR3 in DNA: TGTGCCAGCAGGAGCAGGGCACTTGGAGAAAAACTGTTTTTT. It yields the protein CASRSRALGEKLFF. Filled out from reference TRBV28 and TRBJ1-4, the complete variable domain reads DVKVTQSSRYLVKRTGEKVFLECVQDMDHENMFWYRQDPGLGLRLIYFSYDVKMKEKGDIPEGYSVSREKKERFSLILESASTNQTSMYLCASRSRALGEKLFFGSGTQLSVL.